This T cell receptor beta chain was captured in a study of CD8+CD57+ T cells in acquired aplastic anemia. Study results and limitations: In common between the patients and the controls were around 29 CD8+ CDR3 sequences.

All sequencing subjects had displayed CD8+CD57+ cell expansion on flow cytometry. The CDR3 runs 14 residues. V lost 6 bases to trimming and J lost 4 bases, with 12 bases between them. In germline, CDR1 is SEHNR, CDR2 FQNEAQ (reference sequence). TCR beta VDJ and CDR3 were profiled, and genomic DNA was the template. Each CDR3 protein is one row after TCRdb ran MiXCR on the reads. Of approximately 190,000 distinct CDR3 sequences in the sample, just under 50% are singletons; the top ten hold around 9.7%. A note on this clonotype: What it binds is not known.

V gene TRBV7-9 combines with J gene TRBJ1-4; D is undetermined. Specimen: sorted CD4+, CD8+, or CD8+CD57+ T cells (not recorded which) from PBMCs. The source of this sequence is a human donor with aplastic anemia. The CDR3: CASSPDQDNEKLFF. The CDR3 coding sequence is TGTGCCAGCAGTCCGGACCAGGATAATGAAAAACTGTTTTTT.